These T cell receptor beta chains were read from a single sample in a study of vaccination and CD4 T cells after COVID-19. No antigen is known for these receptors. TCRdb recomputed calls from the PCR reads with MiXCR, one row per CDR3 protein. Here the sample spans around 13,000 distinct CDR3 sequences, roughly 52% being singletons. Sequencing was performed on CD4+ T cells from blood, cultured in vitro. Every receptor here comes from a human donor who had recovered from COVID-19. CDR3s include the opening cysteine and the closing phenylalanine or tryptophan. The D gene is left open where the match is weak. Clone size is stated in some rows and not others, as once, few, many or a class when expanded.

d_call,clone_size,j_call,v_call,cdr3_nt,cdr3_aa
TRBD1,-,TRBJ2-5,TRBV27,TGTGCCAGCAGTTTGGGGAACAGGGGTGGGGAGACCCAGTACTTC,CASSLGNRGGETQYF
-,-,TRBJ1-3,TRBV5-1,TGCGCCAGCAGTCGAGGTACTCAGGCAATTGGAAACACCATATATTTT,CASSRGTQAIGNTIYF
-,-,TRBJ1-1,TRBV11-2,TGTGCCAGCAGCCTAGATGGGGTAGGAGCTTTCTTT,CASSLDGVGAFF
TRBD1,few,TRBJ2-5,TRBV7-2,TGTGCCAGCAGCAAGGGACAGAGGGAGACCCAGTACTTC,CASSKGQRETQYF
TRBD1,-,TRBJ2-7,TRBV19,TGTGCCAGTAGCGCCCTGGGACAGGGGTCATTCTACGAGCAGTACTTC,CASSALGQGSFYEQYF
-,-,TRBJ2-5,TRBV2,TGTGCCAGCTTGCCTGGGGGGGGCCAGGAGACCCAGTACTTC,CASLPGGGQETQYF
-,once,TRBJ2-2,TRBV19,TGTGCCAGTATCGAGAACCGTTACACCGGGGAGCTGTTTTTT,CASIENRYTGELFF
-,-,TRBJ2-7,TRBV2,TGTGCAGGCCGTAGCTCCTACGAGCAGTACTTC,CAGRSSYEQYF
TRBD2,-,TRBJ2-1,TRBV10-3,TGTGCCATCAGCCTAGAGACTAGCGGGGGTAATAATGAGCAGTTCTTC,CAISLETSGGNNEQFF
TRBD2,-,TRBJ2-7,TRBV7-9,TGTGCCAGCAGCTGGTCTAGCGGTTCGACCGAGCAGTACTTC,CASSWSSGSTEQYF
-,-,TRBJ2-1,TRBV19,TGTGCCAGTAGTATCGGGCAGTTCAATGAGCAGTTCTTC,CASSIGQFNEQFF
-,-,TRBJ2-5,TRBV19,TGTGCCAGTAGTAGGGGCCTTACGGGAGTTCAAGAGACCCAGTACTTC,CASSRGLTGVQETQYF
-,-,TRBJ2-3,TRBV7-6,TGTGCCAGCAGCCCGAGTTGGGATGACACAGATACGCAGTATTTT,CASSPSWDDTDTQYF
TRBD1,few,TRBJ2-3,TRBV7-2,TGTGCCAGCAGTCAGGGGGTTCGCACAGATACGCAGTATTTT,CASSQGVRTDTQYF
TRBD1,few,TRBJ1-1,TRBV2,TGTGCCAGTGGGAGAAGACAGGGTAACACTGAAGCTTTCTTT,CASGRRQGNTEAFF
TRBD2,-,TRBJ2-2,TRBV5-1,TGCGCCAGCAGCTTGGCGGGACTAGCGGCGGTCACCGGGGAGCTGTTTTTT,CASSLAGLAAVTGELFF
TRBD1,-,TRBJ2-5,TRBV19,TGTGCCAGTAGTAGGGACAGGGGGAAAGAGACCCAGTACTTC,CASSRDRGKETQYF
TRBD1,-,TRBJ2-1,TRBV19,TGTGCCAGTAGAGGGACGGACAGGGGGCGAGTCTTAGGGCAGTTCTTC,CASRGTDRGRVLGQFF
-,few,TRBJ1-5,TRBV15,TGTGCCACCAGCAGAGATCAGCGACAGCCCCAGCATTTT,CATSRDQRQPQHF
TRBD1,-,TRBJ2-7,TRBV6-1,TGTGCCAGCAGTGAAAGGACAGGGGGGCCTTACGAGCAGTACTTC,CASSERTGGPYEQYF
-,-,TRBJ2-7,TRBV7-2,TGTGCCAGCAGCTTACAGTCCTCCTACGAGCAGTACTTC,CASSLQSSYEQYF
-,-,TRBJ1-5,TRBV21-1,TGTGCCAGCAGCAAAACCAAGATCGGACAGGAGAAAATAAGATATCAGCCCCAGCATTTT,CASSKTKIGQEKIRYQPQHF
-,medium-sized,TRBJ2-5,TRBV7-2,TGTGCCAGCAGTCGGAGGGGGGAGACCCAGTACTTC,CASSRRGETQYF
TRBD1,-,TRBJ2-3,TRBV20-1,TGCAGTGCTAAGGACAGGGGGCTAAATACGCAGTATTTT,CSAKDRGLNTQYF
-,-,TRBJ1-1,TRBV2,TGTGCCAGCAGTGGAAGGAGAGTGAACACTGAAGCTTTCTTT,CASSGRRVNTEAFF
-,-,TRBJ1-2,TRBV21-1,TGTGCCAGCAGCAATCGGAGGGCGAAAGACTACACCTTC,CASSNRRAKDYTF
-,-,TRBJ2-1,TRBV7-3,TGTGCCAGCAGCCCGTTTAGCGGCTACAATGAGCAGTTCTTC,CASSPFSGYNEQFF
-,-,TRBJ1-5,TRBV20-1,TGCAGTGCTCTGAGACAAGACTATAGCAATCAGCCCCAGCATTTT,CSALRQDYSNQPQHF
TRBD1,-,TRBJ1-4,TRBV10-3,TGTGCCATCAACCAGGGGGCTTATGAAAAACTGTTTTTT,CAINQGAYEKLFF
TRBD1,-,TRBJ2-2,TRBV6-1,TGTGTCAGCAGAAGACAGGGGGCCGGGGAGCTGTTTTTT,CVSRRQGAGELFF
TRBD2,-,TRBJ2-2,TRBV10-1,TGCGCCAGCAGTGAGCAACAACTAGCGAACACCGGGGAGCTGCTTTTT,CASSEQQLANTGELLF
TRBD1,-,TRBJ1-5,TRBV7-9,TGCGCCAGCAGCCCTCGACAGGGGGATCAGCCCCAGCATTTT,CASSPRQGDQPQHF
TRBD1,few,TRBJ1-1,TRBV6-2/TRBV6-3,TGTGCCAGCAGACAGACAGGGCAGGCTGAAGCTTTCTTT,CASRQTGQAEAFF
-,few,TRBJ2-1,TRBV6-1,TGTGCCAGCAGACCGCTCGCAGGGAATGAGCAGTTCTTC,CASRPLAGNEQFF
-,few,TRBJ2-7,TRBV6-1,TGTGCCAGCAGTCGTAACCAGTACGAGCAGTACTTC,CASSRNQYEQYF
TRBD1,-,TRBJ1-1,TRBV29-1,TGCAGCGCCCCGAGGGGACAGGGTTTTGGAGGGGCTGAAGCTTTCTTT,CSAPRGQGFGGAEAFF
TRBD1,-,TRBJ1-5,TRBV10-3,TGTGCCATCAGTGACAGACAGGGGGAGCAGCCCCAGCATTTT,CAISDRQGEQPQHF
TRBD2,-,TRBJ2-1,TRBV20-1,TGCAGTGCTATCCACCCAGCGGGAGGCCCCAGGGGGCAGTTCTTC,CSAIHPAGGPRGQFF
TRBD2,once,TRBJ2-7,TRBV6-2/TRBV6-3,TGTGCCAGCAGAAGGACTAGCGGCTACGAGCAGTACTTC,CASRRTSGYEQYF
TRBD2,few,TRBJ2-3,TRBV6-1,TGTGCCAGCACTCCGACTAGCGGGCGACCAGATACGCAGTATTTT,CASTPTSGRPDTQYF
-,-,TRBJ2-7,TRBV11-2,TGTGCCAGCAGCTGGCCAACCTACGAGCAGTACTTC,CASSWPTYEQYF
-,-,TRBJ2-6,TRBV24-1,TGTGCCACCAGTGATTACAAGGAACGGCTCGGGGCCAACGTCCTGACTTTC,CATSDYKERLGANVLTF
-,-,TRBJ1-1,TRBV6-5,TGTGCCAGCAGTTCCCATAGGCGAACTGAAGCTTTCTTT,CASSSHRRTEAFF
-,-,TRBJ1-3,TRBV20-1,TGCAGTGCTAGAGAGTTGGGCAGCCCTGGAAACACCATATATTTT,CSARELGSPGNTIYF
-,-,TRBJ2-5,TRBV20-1,TGCAGTGCTAGTGGCCGCGGTGAGGTACAAGAGACCCAGTACTTC,CSASGRGEVQETQYF
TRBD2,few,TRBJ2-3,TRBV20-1,TGCAGTGCTAGAGTTAGCGGGAGAGCAGATACGCAGTATTTT,CSARVSGRADTQYF